This TCR beta chain was sequenced during a study of technical replicates of blood from a handful of donors. This clone has only one observation. The CDR3 runs 15 residues. Germline V gene sequence: CDR1 MNHNS, CDR2 SASEGT. With V trimmed by 8 bases and J by 5 bases, 11 bases remained unmatched. Sequencing was performed with immunoSEQ multiplex PCR; in TCRdb, only in-frame clones are kept and a portion is missing. The sample has around 70,000 clones, roughly 94% seen once. Sample: T cells isolated from PBMCs. This TCR came from a human donor in good health. V and J are TRBV6-1 and TRBJ1-5, with 8 bases that match TRBD1. The CDR3 region has the DNA TGTGCCAGCTTCTCCGCTCAGGGGGCCTATCAGCCCCAGCATTTT. Its translation is CASFSAQGAYQPQHF.